This T cell receptor beta chain came from a study of cytomegalovirus exposure and HLA in healthy donors. This clone was picked up one time. Its antigen is unknown. CDR1 and CDR2 (germline): MNHEY, SMNVEV (reference sequence). This CDR3 is built from 15 residues. V was pared by 6 bases and J by 2 bases, with 14 bases between. A multiplex PCR was run with 60 Vbeta primers and 13 Jbeta primers. Repertoires were generated with immunoSEQ multiplex PCR, while TCRdb's copy carries only in-frame clones and drops some. The table has roughly 150,000 clones, almost 85% seen once. Study-wide points: Sequences of the TCR beta chain were said to predict the HLA-A and HLA-B alleles of most subjects accurately.

All donors participated as healthy donors of bone marrow. This clonotype was sampled from a man under 40 in good health and CMV-seropositive. This chain links TRBV27 with TRBJ1-5, with a tentative D call TRBD1 (5 bases). Sequencing was carried out using PBMCs. The chain's CDR3 is CASREGVVGNQPQHF. The CDR3 DNA follows: TGTGCCAGCAGGGAAGGGGTGGTTGGCAATCAGCCCCAGCATTTT.